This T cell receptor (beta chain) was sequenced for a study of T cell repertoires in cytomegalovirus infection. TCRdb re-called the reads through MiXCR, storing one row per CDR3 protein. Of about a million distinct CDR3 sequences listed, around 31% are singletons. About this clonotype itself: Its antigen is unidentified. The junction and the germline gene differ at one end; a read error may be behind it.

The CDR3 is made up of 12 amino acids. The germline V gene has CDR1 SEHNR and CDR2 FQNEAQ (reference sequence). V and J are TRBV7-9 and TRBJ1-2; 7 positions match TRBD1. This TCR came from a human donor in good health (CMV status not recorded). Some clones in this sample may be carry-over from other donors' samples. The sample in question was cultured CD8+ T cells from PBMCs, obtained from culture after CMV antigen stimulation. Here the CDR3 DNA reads TGTGCCAGCAGCCGAGGGGACAGCCTATTCGCCTTC. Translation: CASSRGDSLFAF.